This TCR beta chain originates from a study of T cell responses to AZD1222 COVID-19 vaccine. Only in-frame clones appear in the TCRdb table, and some are missing; sequencing was by immunoSEQ multiplex PCR. The sample records approximately 200,000 clones, approximately 93% being singletons. This CDR3 has 15 amino acids. Germline-derived CDR1 and CDR2 are LNHDA and SQIVND (reference sequence). V was clipped by 2 bases and J by 1 base; unmatched bases: 0. The receptor comes from an adult who received the AZD1222 COVID-19 vaccine. This sequence joins TRBV19 and TRBJ2-2; 8 bases fit TRBD2. Sequences were derived from peripheral blood, sampled 28 days after the second AZD1222 dose. The CDR3 sequence: CASSISGGNTGELFF. CDR3 DNA: TGTGCCAGTAGTATAAGCGGGGGGAACACCGGGGAGCTGTTTTTT. Together with reference TRBV19 and TRBJ2-2, the CDR3 gives the full variable domain: DGGITQSPKYLFRKEGQNVTLSCEQNLNHDAMYWYRQDPGQGLRLIYYSQIVNDFQKGDIAEGYSVSREKKESFPLTVTSAQKNPTAFYLCASSISGGNTGELFFGEGSRLTVL.